This T cell receptor beta chain is from a study of blood T cell repertoires in COVID-19 (dated by TCRdb to the early 2020s). Study-level background: Samples covering the acute and convalescent phases of COVID-19 were provided by collaborators in the United States, Italy and Spain. The dataset comprised deeply sampled blood TCRbeta repertoires from subjects exposed to, actively infected with, or recovered from COVID-19. The prospective study material was composed of cDNA or gDNA derived from T cells, B-cell-depleted T cells, or PBMCs. Where HLA class I and class II types were available, the types were taken from metadata supplied by the sample provider, not from assay-based typing. A de-identified subject ID, COVID-19 status, age in years and sex were almost always included in the sample metadata. The samples were drawn from the first 160 participants of the ongoing ImmuneRACE study and from 1,254 subjects provided by 6 global collaborators. The repertoires were released in a freely available public database intended as a resource for research on the immune response to SARS-CoV-2. Overall study outcomes, separate from this receptor: The amount of clinical and demographic metadata varied by source and participant and was provided uncurated.

The immunoSEQ Assay, a bias-controlled multiplex PCR, was used to amplify TCRbeta CDR3 regions from genomic DNA. Processing in the source paper ran as follows. Nucleated cell counts per sample were estimated from amplification of reference gene primers within the assay. Sequence reads were collapsed and filtered to measure the absolute abundance of every unique TCRbeta CDR3 rearrangement. For each sample, productive Simpson clonality was calculated as the square root of Simpson's diversity index over productive rearrangements. The clones in this table, taken by TCRdb from immuneACCESS, are in-frame only. Not every clone is retained; where verified, under half of the shortfall comes from an unresolved V gene, and the cause of the rest is unknown. V and J calls and clone size are as listed in that table; D and trimming were resolved from the DNA. The sample has over 85,000 clones on record, approximately 82% of them singletons. The top ten clones comprise around 4% of the sample.

Each collaborating institution followed its own protocols to collect whole blood in K2EDTA tubes. For TCRbeta analysis, collaborator samples were shipped as frozen whole blood, as isolated PBMCs, or as DNA extracted from either sample type. This clone appeared a few times. Its target antigen remains unknown. Base qualities are missing; no much larger clone stands one base away. In the germline V gene (reference sequence), CDR1 corresponds to LNHNV and CDR2 to YYDKDF. V lost 1 base and J lost 3 bases, and the count of bases not matched to a germline gene is 0. The CDR3, from cysteine to phenylalanine, totals 14 residues. The CDR3 DNA has 42 bases and is translated from base 1.

The sequence joins TRBV15 to TRBJ1-1, and TRBD1 matches 9 of the central bases. This TCR came from a woman older than 75 with acute or convalescent COVID-19. Source material: peripheral blood. For the CDR3, the sequence is CATSRGTGDTEAFF. Read as DNA, the sequence is TGTGCCACCAGCAGAGGGACAGGGGACACTGAAGCTTTCTTT.